This TCR beta chain came from a study of immune characterization of retroperitoneal liposarcoma. The CDR3 runs 15 residues. Trimming pared 7 bases from V and 7 bases from J, leaving 20 bases between. CDR1 MRHNA and CDR2 SNTAGT come from the germline V gene. TCRdb reprocessed the PCR reads with MiXCR, giving one entry per CDR3 protein. Of over 15,000 distinct CDR3 sequences listed, more than 35% are singletons. The chain is built from TRBV6-4 and TRBJ2-1, with D possibly being TRBD1 or TRBD2 (6 bases each). The specimen was blood. The receptor was derived from a male donor with retroperitoneal liposarcoma. The DNA of the CDR3 is TGTGCCAGCACCCCCACGGGTGAGGGGGGTAATGAGCAGTTCTTC. This gives the protein CASTPTGEGGNEQFF.